This paragraph covers one T cell receptor beta chain sequence. Which antigen it targets is not known. No clone much larger than this one lies a single base away; base qualities are absent. A distance of 10 bases separates the germline ends of V and J, which lose 6 bases and 4 bases respectively. Spanning cysteine to phenylalanine, the CDR3 consists of 12 amino acids. The read is trimmed to its CDR3 DNA, 36 bases read in frame from base 1. The entry originates in a study of blood T cell repertoires in COVID-19 (dated by TCRdb to 2020 to 2021). Broadly, across the study: Collaborator samples came from the United States, Italy and Spain and covered acute and convalescent phases of COVID-19. The material from the prospective study consisted of cDNA or gDNA derived from T cells, B-cell-depleted T cells, or PBMCs. Deeply sampled blood TCRbeta repertoires from subjects exposed to, actively infected with, or recovered from COVID-19 were included in the dataset. A freely available public database, intended as a resource for researchers studying the immune response to SARS-CoV-2, is where the repertoires were released. Samples came from the ongoing ImmuneRACE study (first 160 participants) plus 1,254 subjects from 6 global collaborators. Nearly every sample came with metadata listing a de-identified subject ID, COVID-19 status, age in years and sex. Where available, HLA class I and class II types were taken from metadata supplied by the sample provider and were not determined by assay-based typing. The paper as a whole reports these results and caveats: The quantity of clinical and demographic metadata differed by source and by participant and was supplied without curation.

TCRbeta CDR3 regions were amplified from genomic DNA by means of the immunoSEQ Assay, a bias-controlled multiplex PCR. Per the authors' processing: Within the assay, amplification of reference gene primers was used to estimate how many nucleated cells each sample contained. To quantify the absolute abundance of each unique TCRbeta CDR3 rearrangement, sequence reads were collapsed and filtered. For each sample, productive Simpson clonality was calculated by taking the square root of Simpson's diversity index across productive rearrangements. The table comes from immuneACCESS by way of TCRdb, which keeps in-frame sequences with V and J called. Part of the clones is missing from these tables; in studies checked, under half for an unresolved V gene and the rest for unknown reasons. V, J and clone size are those of that table, while D and trimming were read from the DNA. The sample yields roughly 200,000 clones; 84% were counted once. The ten most abundant clones make up under 4% of the sample.

Enrolling through a virtual design, the prospective study's participants ranged in age from roughly 18 to 95 years and lived across roughly 24 United States geographic areas. In the prospective study, participants were assigned to cohorts based on the clinical history participants reported in a screening survey and a study questionnaire. Exposed participants had been in contact, within 2 weeks of entering the study, with a person who had a PCR-confirmed or clinician-diagnosed case of COVID-19. Each participant in the prospective study had whole blood, serum and a nasopharyngeal or oropharyngeal swab collected by mobile phlebotomists. Over an approximately two-month period, participants in the prospective study had the option of providing additional blood draws and questionnaires. Blood samples from the prospective study were shipped frozen or at room temperature prior to DNA extraction.

Sequencing was carried out using PBMCs or T cells enriched from blood (not recorded which). This clonotype was obtained from a woman aged 30 to 39 who had been exposed to COVID-19. The chain is encoded by TRBV12-3 or TRBV12-4 joined to TRBJ2-7; a confident D gene designation cannot be given. The sequenced DNA is TGTGCCAGCAGCCTACTGGAGTACGAGCAGTACTTC. The translation is CASSLLEYEQYF.